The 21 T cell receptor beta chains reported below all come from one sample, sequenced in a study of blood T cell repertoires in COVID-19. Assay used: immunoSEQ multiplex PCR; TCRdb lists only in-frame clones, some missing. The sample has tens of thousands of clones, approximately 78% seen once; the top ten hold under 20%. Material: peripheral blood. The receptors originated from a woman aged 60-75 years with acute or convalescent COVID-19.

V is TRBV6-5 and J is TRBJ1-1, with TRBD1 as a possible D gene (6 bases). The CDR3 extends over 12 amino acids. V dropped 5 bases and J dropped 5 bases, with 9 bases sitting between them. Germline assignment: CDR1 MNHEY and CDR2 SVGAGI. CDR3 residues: CASSNRVTEAFF. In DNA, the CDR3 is TGTGCCAGCAGTAACAGGGTAACTGAAGCTTTCTTT.

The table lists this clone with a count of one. The CDR3 DNA reads as TGTGCCACCAGCGGCGAGCGGGGGGTCGGGGAGCTGTTTTTT. Translated, it gives CATSGERGVGELFF. The rearrangement joins TRBV24-1 to TRBJ2-2; 9 positions match TRBD2. The CDR3 has 14 residues. Unmatched junction bases numbered 6, after V lost 7 bases and J lost 7 bases. Germline CDR1 is KGHDR and CDR2 is SFDVKD.

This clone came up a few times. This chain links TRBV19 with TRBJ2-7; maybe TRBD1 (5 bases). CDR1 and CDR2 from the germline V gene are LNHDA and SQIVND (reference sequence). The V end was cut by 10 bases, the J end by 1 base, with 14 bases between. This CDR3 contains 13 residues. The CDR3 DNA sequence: TGTGCCACAAAGCAGCCAGGGTCCTACGAGCAGTACTTC. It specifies CATKQPGSYEQYF.

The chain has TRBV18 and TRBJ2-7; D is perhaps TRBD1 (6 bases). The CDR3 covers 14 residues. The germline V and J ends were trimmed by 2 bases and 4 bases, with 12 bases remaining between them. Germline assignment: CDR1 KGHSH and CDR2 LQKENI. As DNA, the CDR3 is TGTGCCAGCTCACCAAGGGACAAAGGGTACGAGCAGTACTTC. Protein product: CASSPRDKGYEQYF.

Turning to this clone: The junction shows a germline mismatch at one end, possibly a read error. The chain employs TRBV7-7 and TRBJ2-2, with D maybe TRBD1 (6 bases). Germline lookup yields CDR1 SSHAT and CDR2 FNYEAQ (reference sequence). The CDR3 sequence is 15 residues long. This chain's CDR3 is CASSPTQGREGELFF. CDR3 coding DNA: TGTGCTAGCAGCCCAACACAGGGTAGAGAGGGGGAGCTGTTTTTT.

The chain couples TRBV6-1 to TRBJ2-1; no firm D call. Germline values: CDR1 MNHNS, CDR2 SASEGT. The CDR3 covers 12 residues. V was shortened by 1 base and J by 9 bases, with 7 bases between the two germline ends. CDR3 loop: CASSEVPGEQFF. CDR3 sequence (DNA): TGTGCCAGCAGTGAAGTGCCGGGTGAGCAGTTCTTC.

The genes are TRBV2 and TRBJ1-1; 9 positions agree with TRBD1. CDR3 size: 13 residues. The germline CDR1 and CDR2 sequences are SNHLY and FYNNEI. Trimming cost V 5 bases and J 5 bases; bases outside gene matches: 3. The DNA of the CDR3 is TGTGCCAGCAGTAGGACAGGGGATACTGAAGCTTTCTTT. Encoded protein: CASSRTGDTEAFF.

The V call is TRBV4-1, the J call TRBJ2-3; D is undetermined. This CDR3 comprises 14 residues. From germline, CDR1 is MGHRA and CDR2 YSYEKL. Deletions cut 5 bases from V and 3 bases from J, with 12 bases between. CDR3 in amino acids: CASSTRRATDTQYF. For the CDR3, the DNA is TGCGCCAGCAGCACACGAAGAGCGACAGATACGCAGTATTTT.

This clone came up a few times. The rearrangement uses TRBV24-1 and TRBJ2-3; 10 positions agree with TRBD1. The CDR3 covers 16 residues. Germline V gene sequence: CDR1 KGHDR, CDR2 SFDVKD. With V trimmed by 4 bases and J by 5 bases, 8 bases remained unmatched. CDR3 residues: CATSEQDRGPGDTQYF. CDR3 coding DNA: TGTGCCACCAGTGAGCAAGACAGGGGGCCAGGAGATACGCAGTATTTT.

The CDR3 region has the DNA TGTGCCAGCAGCGCGGGACTAGCGCTTTACAATGAGCAGTTCTTC. Protein product: CASSAGLALYNEQFF. The V gene is TRBV2, the J gene TRBJ2-1; 10 nucleotides align to TRBD2. CDR3 length: 15 amino acids. V was pared by 6 bases and J by 4 bases, with 6 bases of the junction left unmatched. The germline V gene has CDR1 SNHLY and CDR2 FYNNEI.

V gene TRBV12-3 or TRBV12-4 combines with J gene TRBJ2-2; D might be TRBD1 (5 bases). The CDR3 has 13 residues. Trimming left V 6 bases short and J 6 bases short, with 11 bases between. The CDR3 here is CASRLSGSGELFF. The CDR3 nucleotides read TGTGCCAGCAGATTATCAGGGTCCGGGGAGCTGTTTTTT.

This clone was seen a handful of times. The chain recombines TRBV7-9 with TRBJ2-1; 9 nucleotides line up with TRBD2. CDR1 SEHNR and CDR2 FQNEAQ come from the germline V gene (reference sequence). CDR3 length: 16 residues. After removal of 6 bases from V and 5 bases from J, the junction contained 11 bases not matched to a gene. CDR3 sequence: CASSLSILAGNNEQFF. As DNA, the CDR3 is TGTGCCAGCAGTCTTAGCATTCTAGCGGGGAACAATGAGCAGTTCTTC.

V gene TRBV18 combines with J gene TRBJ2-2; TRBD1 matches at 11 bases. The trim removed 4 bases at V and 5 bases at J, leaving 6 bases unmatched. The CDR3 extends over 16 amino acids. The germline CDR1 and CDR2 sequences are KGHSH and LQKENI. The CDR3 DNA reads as TGTGCCAGCTCACGGACAGGGGGCCAGGGGACCGGGGAGCTGTTTTTT. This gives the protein CASSRTGGQGTGELFF.

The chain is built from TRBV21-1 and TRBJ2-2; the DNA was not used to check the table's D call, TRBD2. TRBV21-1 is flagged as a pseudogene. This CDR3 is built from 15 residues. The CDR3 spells CASSSCSLDTGELFF. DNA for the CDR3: TGTGCCAGCAGCAGTTGTAGTTTGGACACCGGGGAGCTGTTTTTT.

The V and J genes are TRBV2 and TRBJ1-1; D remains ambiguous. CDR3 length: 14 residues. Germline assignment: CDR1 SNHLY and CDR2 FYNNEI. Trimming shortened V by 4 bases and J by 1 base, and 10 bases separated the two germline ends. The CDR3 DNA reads TGTGCCAGCAGTGCCCAAAGAGGGAACACTGAAGCTTTCTTT. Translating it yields CASSAQRGNTEAFF. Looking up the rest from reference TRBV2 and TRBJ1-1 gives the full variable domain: EPEVTQTPSHQVTQMGQEVILRCVPISNHLYFYWYRQILGQKVEFLVSFYNNEISEKSEIFDDQFSVERPDGSNFTLKIRSTKLEDSAMYFCASSAQRGNTEAFFGQGTRLTVV.

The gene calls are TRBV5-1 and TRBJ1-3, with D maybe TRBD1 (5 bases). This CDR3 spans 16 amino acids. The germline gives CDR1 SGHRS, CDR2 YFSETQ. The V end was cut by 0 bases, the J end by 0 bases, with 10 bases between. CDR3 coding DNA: TGCGCCAGCAGCTTGGCTCAGGGCCTCTCTGGAAACACCATATATTTT. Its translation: CASSLAQGLSGNTIYF.

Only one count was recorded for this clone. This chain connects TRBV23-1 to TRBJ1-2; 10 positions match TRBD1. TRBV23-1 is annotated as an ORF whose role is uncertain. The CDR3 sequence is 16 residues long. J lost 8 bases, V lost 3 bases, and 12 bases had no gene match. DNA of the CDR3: TGCGCCAGCAGTCAGCCGTTTAGGGACAGGGGAGGGGGCTACACCTTC. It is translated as CASSQPFRDRGGGYTF.

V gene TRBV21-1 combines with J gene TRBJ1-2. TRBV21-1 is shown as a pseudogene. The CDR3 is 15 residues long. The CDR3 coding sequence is TGTGCCAGCAGCAAAGATCCGGTCGGTGACTATGGCTACACCTTC. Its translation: CASSKDPVGDYGYTF.

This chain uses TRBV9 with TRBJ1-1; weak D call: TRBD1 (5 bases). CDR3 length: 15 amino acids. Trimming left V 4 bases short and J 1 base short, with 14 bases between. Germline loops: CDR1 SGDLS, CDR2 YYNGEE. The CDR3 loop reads CASSKMGPANTEAFF. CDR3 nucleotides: TGTGCCAGCAGCAAAATGGGGCCGGCGAACACTGAAGCTTTCTTT.

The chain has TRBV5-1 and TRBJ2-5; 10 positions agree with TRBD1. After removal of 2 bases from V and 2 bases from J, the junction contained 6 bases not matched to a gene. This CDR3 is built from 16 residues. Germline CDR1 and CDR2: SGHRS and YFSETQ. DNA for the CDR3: TGCGCCAGCAGCTTCTCGGGACAGGGGAATCAAGAGACCCAGTACTTC. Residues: CASSFSGQGNQETQYF.

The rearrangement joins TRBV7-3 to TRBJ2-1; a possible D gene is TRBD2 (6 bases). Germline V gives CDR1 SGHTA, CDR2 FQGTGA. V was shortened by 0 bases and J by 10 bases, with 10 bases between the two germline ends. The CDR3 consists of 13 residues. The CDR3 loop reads CASSLTLGGEQFF. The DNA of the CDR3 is TGTGCCAGCAGCTTAACGTTGGGAGGCGAGCAGTTCTTC.